Presented here are 16 T cell receptor beta chains from one specimen sequenced in a study of OX40 agonist ivuxolimab in advanced cancers. Here immunoSEQ multiplex PCR was the method, and the copy in TCRdb shows in-frame clones only, minus some. The sample has about 28,000 clones, around 86% seen once; the top ten hold 20% to 30%. The source material was CD4+ or CD8+ T cells sorted from blood, sampled in a trial of the OX40 agonist ivuxolimab. The origin of the receptors is an adult with an advanced solid tumor such as melanoma, head and neck, liver or kidney cancer.

The genes are TRBV18 and TRBJ2-7, with 9 nucleotides matching TRBD1. CDR3 length: 14 amino acids. Germline V gene lookup returns CDR1 KGHSH and CDR2 LQKENI. The V segment lost 3 bases and the J segment 3 bases; nucleotides outside the gene matches: 3. The CDR3 bases are TGTGCCAGCTCACCGGGACAGGGATTCTACGAGCAGTACTTC. Its protein product is CASSPGQGFYEQYF.

The V and J genes are TRBV5-5 and TRBJ2-6, with D uncertain. V gave up 0 bases and J gave up 3 bases, with 7 bases separating them. The germline gives CDR1 SGHKS, CDR2 YYEKEE (reference sequence). The CDR3 loop spans 15 amino acids. CDR3 protein: CASSLAGGGANVLTF. CDR3 DNA: TGTGCCAGCAGCTTGGCGGGTGGTGGGGCCAACGTCCTGACTTTC. The full variable domain, in which reference TRBV5-5 and TRBJ2-6 provide the parts outside the CDR3, is DAGVTQSPTHLIKTRGQQVTLRCSPISGHKSVSWYQQVLGQGPQFIFQYYEKEERGRGNFPDRFSARQFPNYSSELNVNALLLGDSALYLCASSLAGGGANVLTFGAGSRLTVL.

The chain has TRBV6-9 and TRBJ2-6; D ambiguous. V lost 2 bases and J lost 5, with 19 bases in between. Germline CDR1 is MNHGY and CDR2 is SVAAGI. This CDR3 region has 18 residues. In DNA, the CDR3 is TGTGCCAGCAGTTATGTATACTTACGACAAAGTCGGGCCAACGTCCTGACTTTC. It encodes CASSYVYLRQSRANVLTF.

This chain uses TRBV15 with TRBJ1-1; D gene ambiguous. This CDR3 has 14 amino acids. Trimming cost V 4 bases and J 5 bases, with 14 bases left between them. Germline V gene sequence: CDR1 LNHNV, CDR2 YYDKDF (reference sequence). CDR3 region: CATSTRAVGTEAFF. The CDR3 DNA follows: TGTGCCACCAGCACCCGGGCTGTTGGGACTGAAGCTTTCTTT.

The chain employs TRBV4-1 and TRBJ2-1; D is undetermined. The CDR3 has 13 residues. CDR1 is MGHRA and CDR2 is YSYEKL in the germline V gene. V was shortened by 1 base and J by 4 bases, with 5 bases between the two germline ends. The CDR3 sequence: CASSQAPYNEQFF. In DNA, the CDR3 is TGCGCCAGCAGCCAAGCCCCTTACAATGAGCAGTTCTTC.

This sequence joins TRBV10-1 and TRBJ1-1; D remains ambiguous. Trimming left V 3 bases short and J 4 bases short, with 12 bases between. Germline CDR1 and CDR2: WNHNN and SYGVQD (reference sequence). The CDR3 consists of 14 residues. The CDR3 reads CASSDRGLCTEAFF. CDR3 sequence (DNA): TGCGCCAGCAGTGACAGAGGGTTGTGCACTGAAGCTTTCTTT.

This clone was counted between two and nine times. The CDR3 DNA sequence: TGTGCCAGCAGTGACCTCCCGCCAGGGACAACTAATGAAAAACTGTTTTTT. It yields the protein CASSDLPPGTTNEKLFF. This chain connects TRBV2 to TRBJ1-4; possible D gene TRBD1, 5 bases. Germline V gene data show CDR1 as SNHLY and CDR2 as FYNNEI. V was shortened by 3 bases and J by 0 bases, with 14 bases between the two germline ends. The CDR3 totals 17 residues.

The V call is TRBV29-1, the J call TRBJ2-2, with TRBD2 matching 12 bases. The V gene end was trimmed by 5 bases and the J gene end by 7 bases; junction bases not matched to a gene: 8. The CDR3 spans 15 residues. Germline assignment: CDR1 SQVTM and CDR2 ANQGSEA. The CDR3 DNA reads TGCAGCGTTCGGACTAGCGGGAAAGGTTACGGGGAGCTGTTTTTT. This gives the protein CSVRTSGKGYGELFF.

The chain recombines TRBV11-2 with TRBJ2-2; 9 nucleotides line up with TRBD2. Per the germline V gene, CDR1 is SGHAT and CDR2 is FQNNGV. Germline trimming cut 4 bases from V and 5 bases from J; bases unmatched to any gene: 11. CDR3 length equals 17 residues. The CDR3 DNA reads TGTGCCAGCAGCTCTTTATCTGGGACTAGCCGAACCGGGGAGCTGTTTTTT. Translation gives CASSSLSGTSRTGELFF.

The V gene is TRBV30, the J gene TRBJ1-4, with D unresolved. CDR3 length equals 13 residues. Trimming removed 0 bases at V and 8 bases at J, with 10 bases between. Germline loops: CDR1 GTSNPN, CDR2 SVGIG (reference sequence). This CDR3 is CAWSVTYREKLFF. CDR3 coding DNA: TGTGCCTGGAGTGTAACCTACCGGGAAAAACTGTTTTTT.

CDR3 protein: CASSPMGLAHYNEQFF. CDR3 nucleotide sequence: TGTGCCAGCAGCCCGATGGGACTAGCGCACTACAATGAGCAGTTCTTC. This chain uses TRBV7-9 with TRBJ2-1, with 10 positions matching TRBD2. This CDR3 spans 16 amino acids. Trimming took 5 bases from V and 3 from J; bases not matched to a gene: 7. Germline CDR1 is SEHNR and CDR2 is FQNEAQ (reference sequence). The full variable domain, with the rest looked up from reference TRBV7-9 and TRBJ2-1, is DTGVSQNPRHKITKRGQNVTFRCDPISEHNRLYWYRQTLGQGPEFLTYFQNEAQLEKSRLLSDRFSAERPKGSFSTLEIQRTEQGDSAMYLCASSPMGLAHYNEQFFGPGTRLTVL.

In this sample, this clone turned up once. The chain uses TRBV7-3 and TRBJ2-1; 9 nucleotides align to TRBD1. Trimming removed 0 bases from V and 8 bases from J; junction bases left unmatched: 8. Germline values: CDR1 SGHTA, CDR2 FQGTGA. This CDR3 region has 16 residues. CDR3 protein: CASSLTPGQGGYEQFF. DNA of the CDR3: TGTGCCAGCAGCTTAACTCCGGGACAGGGTGGATATGAGCAGTTCTTC.

The V and J genes are TRBV11-2 and TRBJ2-2; D gene unclear. V was pared by 5 bases and J by 7 bases, with 8 bases between. CDR1 and CDR2 from the germline V gene are SGHAT and FQNNGV. The CDR3 has 12 residues. This CDR3 reads CASSPFGGELFF. Written as DNA, the CDR3 is TGTGCCAGCAGCCCTTTTGGCGGGGAGCTGTTTTTT.

The rearrangement links TRBV28 to TRBJ2-1; 10 bases agree with TRBD2. Germline V gene lookup returns CDR1 MDHEN and CDR2 SYDVKM. The CDR3 spans 15 residues. V trimming: 6 bases; J trimming: 9 bases; junction bases outside the gene matches: 11. As DNA, the CDR3 is TGTGCCAGCAGCCCCCGAGCGGGAGGGAACGGTGAGCAGTTCTTC. This gives the protein CASSPRAGGNGEQFF.

V and J are TRBV5-8 and TRBJ2-2; tentative D call: TRBD1 (5 bases). This CDR3 spans 16 amino acids. Germline V lookup: CDR1 SGHTS, CDR2 YDEGEE. The V gene lost 4 bases and the J gene lost 6 bases, with 19 bases spanning the gap. The CDR3 nucleotides are TGTGCCAGCAGCCGGCTGGGGCCCACCCTGGCCGGGGAGCTGTTTTTT. Protein: CASSRLGPTLAGELFF.

This chain connects TRBV5-1 to TRBJ1-2; tentatively, D is TRBD1 (5 bases). The CDR3 sequence is 12 residues long. The ends were cut back, 0 bases at V and 7 bases at J, with 7 bases in the middle. Germline lookup yields CDR1 SGHRS and CDR2 YFSETQ. DNA for the CDR3: TGCGCCAGCAGCTTGGGCGGGGGTGGCTACACCTTC. Protein: CASSLGGGGYTF.